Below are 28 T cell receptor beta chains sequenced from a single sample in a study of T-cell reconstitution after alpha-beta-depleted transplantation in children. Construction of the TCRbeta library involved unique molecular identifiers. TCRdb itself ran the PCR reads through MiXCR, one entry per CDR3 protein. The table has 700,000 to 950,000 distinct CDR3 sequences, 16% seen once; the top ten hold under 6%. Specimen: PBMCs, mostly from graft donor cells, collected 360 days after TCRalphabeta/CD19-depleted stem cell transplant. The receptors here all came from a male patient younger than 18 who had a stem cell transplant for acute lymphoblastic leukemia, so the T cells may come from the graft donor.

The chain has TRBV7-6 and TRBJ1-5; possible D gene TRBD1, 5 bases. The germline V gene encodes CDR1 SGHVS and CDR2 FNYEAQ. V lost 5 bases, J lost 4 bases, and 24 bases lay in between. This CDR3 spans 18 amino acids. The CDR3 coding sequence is TGTGCCAGCAGCCCAATCCCCGGGGCAGGGATGGGTAATCAGCCCCAGCATTTT. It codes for CASSPIPGAGMGNQPQHF. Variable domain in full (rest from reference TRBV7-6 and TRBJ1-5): GAGVSQSPRYKVTKRGQDVALRCDPISGHVSLYWYRQALGQGPEFLTYFNYEAQQDKSGLPNDRFSAERPEGSISTLTIQRTEQRDSAMYRCASSPIPGAGMGNQPQHFGDGTRLSIL.

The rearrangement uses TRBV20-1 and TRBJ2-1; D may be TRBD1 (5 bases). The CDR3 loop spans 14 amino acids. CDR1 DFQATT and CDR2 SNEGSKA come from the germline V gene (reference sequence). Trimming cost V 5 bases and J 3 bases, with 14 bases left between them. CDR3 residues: CSALREVGYNEQFF. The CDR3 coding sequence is TGCAGTGCTCTCAGGGAAGTTGGCTACAATGAGCAGTTCTTC.

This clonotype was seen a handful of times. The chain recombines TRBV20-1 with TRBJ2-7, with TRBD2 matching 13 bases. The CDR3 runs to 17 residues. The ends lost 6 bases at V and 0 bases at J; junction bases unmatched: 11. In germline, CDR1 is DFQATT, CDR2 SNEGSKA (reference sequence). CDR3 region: CSAPGLAGLKGSYEQYF. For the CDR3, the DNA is TGCAGTGCCCCGGGACTAGCGGGACTAAAGGGCTCCTACGAGCAGTACTTC.

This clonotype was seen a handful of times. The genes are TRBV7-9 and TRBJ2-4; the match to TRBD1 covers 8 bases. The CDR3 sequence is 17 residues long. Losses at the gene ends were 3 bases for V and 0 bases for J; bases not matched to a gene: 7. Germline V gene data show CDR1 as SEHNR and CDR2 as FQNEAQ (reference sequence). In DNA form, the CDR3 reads TGTGCCAGCAGCTTCGGACAGGGCCTTATAGCCAAAAACATTCAGTACTTC. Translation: CASSFGQGLIAKNIQYF.

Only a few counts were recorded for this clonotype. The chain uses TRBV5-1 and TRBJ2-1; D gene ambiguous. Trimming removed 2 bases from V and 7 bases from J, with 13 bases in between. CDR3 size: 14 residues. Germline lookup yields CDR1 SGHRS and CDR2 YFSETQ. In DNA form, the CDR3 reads TGCGCCAGCAGCTTTACGGTCAGCGAGAATGAGCAGTTCTTC. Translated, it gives CASSFTVSENEQFF.

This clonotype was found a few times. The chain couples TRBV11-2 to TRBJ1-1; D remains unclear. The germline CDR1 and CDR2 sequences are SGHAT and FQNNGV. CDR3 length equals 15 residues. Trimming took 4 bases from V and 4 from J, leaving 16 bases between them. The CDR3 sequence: CASSSRRWEGTEAFF. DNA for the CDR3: TGTGCCAGCAGCTCCCGCAGGTGGGAGGGCACTGAAGCTTTCTTT.

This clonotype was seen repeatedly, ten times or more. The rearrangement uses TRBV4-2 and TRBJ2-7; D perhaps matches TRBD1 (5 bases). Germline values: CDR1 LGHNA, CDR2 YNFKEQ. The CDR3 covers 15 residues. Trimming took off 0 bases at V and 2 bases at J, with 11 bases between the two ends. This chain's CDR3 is CASSQDRGAAYEQYF. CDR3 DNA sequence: TGTGCCAGCAGCCAAGATAGGGGCGCCGCCTACGAGCAGTACTTC.

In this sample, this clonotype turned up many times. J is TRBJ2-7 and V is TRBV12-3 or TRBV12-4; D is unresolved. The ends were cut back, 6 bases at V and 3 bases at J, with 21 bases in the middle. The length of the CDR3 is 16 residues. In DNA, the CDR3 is TGTGCCAGCAGCTGGGGTGGGGTAGACGCCAGCTACGAGCAGTACTTC. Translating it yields CASSWGGVDASYEQYF.

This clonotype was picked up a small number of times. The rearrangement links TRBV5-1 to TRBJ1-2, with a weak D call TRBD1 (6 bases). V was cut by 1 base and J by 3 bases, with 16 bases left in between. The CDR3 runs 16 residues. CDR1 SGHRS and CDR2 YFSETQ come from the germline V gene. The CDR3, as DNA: TGCGCCAGCAGCTTGTACCCCTCAAAGGGGGACTATGGCTACACCTTC. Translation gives CASSLYPSKGDYGYTF.

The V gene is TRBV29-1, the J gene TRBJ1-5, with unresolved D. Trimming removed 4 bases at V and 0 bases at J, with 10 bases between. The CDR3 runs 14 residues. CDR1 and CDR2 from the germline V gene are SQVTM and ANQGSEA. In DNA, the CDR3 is TGCAGCGTTGCGCAAGGAGGTAGCAATCAGCCCCAGCATTTT. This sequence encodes CSVAQGGSNQPQHF.

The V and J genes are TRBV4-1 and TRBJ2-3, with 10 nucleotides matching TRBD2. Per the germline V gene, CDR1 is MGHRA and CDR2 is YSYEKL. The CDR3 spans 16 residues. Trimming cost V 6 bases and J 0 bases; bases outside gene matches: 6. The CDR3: CASRGLAHPSTDTQYF. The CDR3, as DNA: TGCGCCAGCAGGGGACTAGCGCACCCTAGCACAGATACGCAGTATTTT.

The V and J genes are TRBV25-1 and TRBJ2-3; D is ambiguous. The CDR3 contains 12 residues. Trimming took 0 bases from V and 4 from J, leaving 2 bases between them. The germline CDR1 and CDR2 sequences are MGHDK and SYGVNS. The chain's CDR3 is CASSEYSDTQYF. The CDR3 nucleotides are TGTGCCAGCAGTGAATATTCAGATACGCAGTATTTT.

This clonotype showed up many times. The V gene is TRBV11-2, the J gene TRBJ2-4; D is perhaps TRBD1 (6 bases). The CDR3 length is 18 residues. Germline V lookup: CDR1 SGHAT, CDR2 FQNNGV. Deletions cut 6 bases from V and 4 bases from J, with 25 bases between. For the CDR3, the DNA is TGTGCCAGCAGTTTCCTTCAGGGTTCCCAAGGGGGAAAAAACATTCAGTACTTC. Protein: CASSFLQGSQGGKNIQYF.

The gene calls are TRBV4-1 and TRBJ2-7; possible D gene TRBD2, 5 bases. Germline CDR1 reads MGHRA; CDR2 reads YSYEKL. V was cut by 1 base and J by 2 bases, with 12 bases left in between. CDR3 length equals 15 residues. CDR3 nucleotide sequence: TGCGCCAGCAGCCAAGTGGTAGCGAGAACCTACGAGCAGTACTTC. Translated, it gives CASSQVVARTYEQYF.

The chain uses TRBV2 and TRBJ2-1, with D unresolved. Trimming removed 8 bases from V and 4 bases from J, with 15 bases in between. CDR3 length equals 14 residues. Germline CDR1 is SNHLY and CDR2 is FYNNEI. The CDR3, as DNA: TGTGCCAGCCACCATACTTTTATTTACAATGAGCAGTTCTTC. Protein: CASHHTFIYNEQFF. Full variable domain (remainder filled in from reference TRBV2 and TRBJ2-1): EPEVTQTPSHQVTQMGQEVILRCVPISNHLYFYWYRQILGQKVEFLVSFYNNEISEKSEIFDDQFSVERPDGSNFTLKIRSTKLEDSAMYFCASHHTFIYNEQFFGPGTRLTVL.

This chain's CDR3 is CASSLRTGLNTGELFF. The CDR3 DNA follows: TGTGCCAGCAGTCTACGGACAGGACTAAACACCGGGGAGCTGTTTTTT. The J gene is TRBJ2-2, the V gene TRBV12-3 or TRBV12-4; D may be TRBD1 (7 bases). Between the trimmed V and J ends, which lost 5 bases and 2 bases, there was a span of 15 bases. The CDR3 consists of 16 residues.

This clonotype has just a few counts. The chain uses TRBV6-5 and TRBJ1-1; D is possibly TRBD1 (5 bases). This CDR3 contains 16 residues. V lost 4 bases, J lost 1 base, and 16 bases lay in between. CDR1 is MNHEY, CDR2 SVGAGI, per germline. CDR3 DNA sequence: TGTGCCAGCAGTTCCAACAGGAGAACGGGGAACACTGAAGCTTTCTTT. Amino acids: CASSSNRRTGNTEAFF.

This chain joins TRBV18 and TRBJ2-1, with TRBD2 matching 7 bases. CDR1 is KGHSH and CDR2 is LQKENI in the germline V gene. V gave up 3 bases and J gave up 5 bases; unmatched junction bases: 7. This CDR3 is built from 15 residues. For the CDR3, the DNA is TGTGCCAGCTCACCGTCGGGACTATCAAACAATGAGCAGTTCTTC. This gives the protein CASSPSGLSNNEQFF.

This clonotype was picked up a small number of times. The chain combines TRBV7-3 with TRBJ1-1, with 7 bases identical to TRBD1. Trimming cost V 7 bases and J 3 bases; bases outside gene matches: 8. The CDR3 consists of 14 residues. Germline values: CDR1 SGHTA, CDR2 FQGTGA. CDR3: CASNPQGSDTEAFF. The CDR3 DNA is TGTGCCAGCAACCCACAGGGGAGTGACACTGAAGCTTTCTTT.

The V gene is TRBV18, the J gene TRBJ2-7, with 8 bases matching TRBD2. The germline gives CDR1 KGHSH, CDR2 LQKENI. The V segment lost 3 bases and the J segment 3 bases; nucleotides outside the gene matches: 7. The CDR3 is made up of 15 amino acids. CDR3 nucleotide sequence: TGTGCCAGCTCACCCAGGTCTACTAGCGGCTACGAGCAGTACTTC. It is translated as CASSPRSTSGYEQYF. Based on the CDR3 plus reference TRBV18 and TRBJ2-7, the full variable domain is NAGVMQNPRHLVRRRGQEARLRCSPMKGHSHVYWYRQLPEEGLKFMVYLQKENIIDESGMPKERFSAEFPKEGPSILRIQQVVRGDSAAYFCASSPRSTSGYEQYFGPGTRLTVT.

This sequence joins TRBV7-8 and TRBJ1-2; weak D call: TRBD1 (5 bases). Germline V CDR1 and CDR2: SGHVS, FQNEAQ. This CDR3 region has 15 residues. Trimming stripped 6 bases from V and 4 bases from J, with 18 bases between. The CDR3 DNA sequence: TGTGCCAGCAGTTCTATTTTACGACAGATCTATGGCTACACCTTC. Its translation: CASSSILRQIYGYTF.

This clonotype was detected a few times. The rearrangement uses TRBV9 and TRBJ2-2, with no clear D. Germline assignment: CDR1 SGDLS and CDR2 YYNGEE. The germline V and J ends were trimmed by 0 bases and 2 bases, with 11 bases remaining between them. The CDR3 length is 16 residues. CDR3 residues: CASSVGLAYNTGELFF. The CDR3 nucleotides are TGTGCCAGCAGCGTAGGGTTGGCCTATAACACCGGGGAGCTGTTTTTT.

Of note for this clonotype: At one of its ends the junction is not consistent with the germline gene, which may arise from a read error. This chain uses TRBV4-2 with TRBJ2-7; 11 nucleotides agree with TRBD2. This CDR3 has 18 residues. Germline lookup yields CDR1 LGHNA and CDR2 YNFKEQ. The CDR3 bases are TGTGCCAGCAGCCTCCCATACTCGGGACTAGCGGACTCCTACGAGCAGTGCTTC. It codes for CASSLPYSGLADSYEQCF.

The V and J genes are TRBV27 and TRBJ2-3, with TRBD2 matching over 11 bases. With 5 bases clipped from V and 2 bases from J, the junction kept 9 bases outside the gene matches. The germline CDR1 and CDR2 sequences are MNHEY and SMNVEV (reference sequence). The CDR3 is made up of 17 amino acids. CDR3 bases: TGTGCCAGCAGTGCCTCCGGACTAGCGGGCCTCACAGATACGCAGTATTTT. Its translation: CASSASGLAGLTDTQYF.

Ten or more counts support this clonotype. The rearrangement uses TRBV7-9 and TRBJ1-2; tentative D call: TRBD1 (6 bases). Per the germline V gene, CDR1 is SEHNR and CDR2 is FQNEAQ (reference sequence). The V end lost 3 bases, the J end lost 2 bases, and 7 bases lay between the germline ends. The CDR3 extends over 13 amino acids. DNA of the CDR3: TGTGCCAGCAGCTTCACAGGGAACTATGGCTACACCTTC. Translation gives CASSFTGNYGYTF.

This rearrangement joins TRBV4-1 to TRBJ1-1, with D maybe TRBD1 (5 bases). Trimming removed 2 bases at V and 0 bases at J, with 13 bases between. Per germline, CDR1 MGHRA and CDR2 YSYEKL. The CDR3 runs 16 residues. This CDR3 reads CASSQKEGLLNTEAFF. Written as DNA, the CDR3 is TGCGCCAGCAGCCAAAAAGAGGGACTCTTGAACACTGAAGCTTTCTTT.

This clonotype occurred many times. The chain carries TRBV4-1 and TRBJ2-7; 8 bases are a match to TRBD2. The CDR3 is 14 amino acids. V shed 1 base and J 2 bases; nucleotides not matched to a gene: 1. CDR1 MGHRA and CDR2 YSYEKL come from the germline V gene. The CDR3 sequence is CASSQAGGPYEQYF. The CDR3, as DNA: TGCGCCAGCAGCCAAGCGGGAGGGCCCTACGAGCAGTACTTC.

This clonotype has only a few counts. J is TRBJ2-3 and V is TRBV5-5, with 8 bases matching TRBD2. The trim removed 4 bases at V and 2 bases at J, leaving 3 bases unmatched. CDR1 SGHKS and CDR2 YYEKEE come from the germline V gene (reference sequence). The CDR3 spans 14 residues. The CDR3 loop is CASSRGGHTDTQYF. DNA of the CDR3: TGTGCCAGCAGCCGGGGGGGCCACACAGATACGCAGTATTTT.